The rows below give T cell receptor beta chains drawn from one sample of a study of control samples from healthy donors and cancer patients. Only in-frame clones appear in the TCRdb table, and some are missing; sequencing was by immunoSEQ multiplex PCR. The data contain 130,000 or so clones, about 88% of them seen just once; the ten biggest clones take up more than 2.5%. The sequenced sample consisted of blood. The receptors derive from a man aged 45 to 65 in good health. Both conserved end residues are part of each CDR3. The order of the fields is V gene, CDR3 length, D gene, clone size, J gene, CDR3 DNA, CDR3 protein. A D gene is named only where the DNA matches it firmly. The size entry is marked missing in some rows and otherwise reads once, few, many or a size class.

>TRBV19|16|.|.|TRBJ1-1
TGTGCCAGTAGTATATCGCTAAGTACTTTGAACACTGAAGCTTTCTTT
CASSISLSTLNTEAFF
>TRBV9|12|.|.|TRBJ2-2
TGTGCCAGCACCCTAGATACCGGGGAGCTGTTTTTT
CASTLDTGELFF
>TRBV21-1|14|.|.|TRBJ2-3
TGTGCCAGCAGCAAAAGACAGGGGGCAGATACGCAGTATTTT
CASSKRQGADTQYF
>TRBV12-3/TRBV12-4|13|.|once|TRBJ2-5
TGTGCCAGCAGACTACAGGGCCTAGAGACCCAGTACTTC
CASRLQGLETQYF
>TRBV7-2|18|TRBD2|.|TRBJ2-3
TGTGCCAGCAGCTTAGCGAGACTAGCGGGGGGGCAGGGAGATACGCAGTATTTT
CASSLARLAGGQGDTQYF
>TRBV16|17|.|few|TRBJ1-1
TGTGCCAGCAGCCAATTTATGGCAGGGGCTACGAACACTGAAGCTTTCTTT
CASSQFMAGATNTEAFF
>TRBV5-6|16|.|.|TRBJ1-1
TGTGCCAGCAGCCCCACCTGGAGCCTTGAGAACACTGAAGCTTTCTTT
CASSPTWSLENTEAFF
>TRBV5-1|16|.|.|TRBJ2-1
TGCGCCAGCAGCCCCCAGGGATCTGGGGCCCCCAATGAGCAGTTCTTC
CASSPQGSGAPNEQFF
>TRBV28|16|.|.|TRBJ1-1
TGTGCCAGCAGTTCCTCCAAATCGAGTGTACGCACTGAAGCTTTCTTT
CASSSSKSSVRTEAFF
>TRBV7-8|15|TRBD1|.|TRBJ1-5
TGTGCCAGCAGCTTAGAGGGACAGGGCGCGCAGCCCCAGCATTTT
CASSLEGQGAQPQHF
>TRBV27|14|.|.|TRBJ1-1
TGTGCCAGCAGTATGGACGTCGGGAACACTGAAGCTTTCTTT
CASSMDVGNTEAFF
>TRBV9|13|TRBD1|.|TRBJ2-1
TGTGCCAGCAGCGGGGGACAGAACAATGAGCAGTTCTTC
CASSGGQNNEQFF
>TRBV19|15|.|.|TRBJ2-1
TGTGCCAGTAGCTATGGACTACGCTCCTACAATGAGCAGTTCTTC
CASSYGLRSYNEQFF
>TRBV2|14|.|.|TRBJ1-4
TGTGCCAGCAGTGAAGTAAGGGGGAATGAAAAACTGTTTTTT
CASSEVRGNEKLFF
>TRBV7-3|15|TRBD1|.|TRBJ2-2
TGTGCCAGCAGCCCGCGGACAGGGAACACCGGGGAGCTGTTTTTT
CASSPRTGNTGELFF
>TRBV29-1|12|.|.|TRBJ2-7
TGCAGCGTTGTCACAGGGTCTAACGAGCAGTACTTC
CSVVTGSNEQYF
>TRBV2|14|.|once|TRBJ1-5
TGTGCCAGCAGTGAATCAGGGTTGGATCAGCCCCAGCATTTT
CASSESGLDQPQHF
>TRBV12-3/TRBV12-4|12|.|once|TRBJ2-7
TGTGCCAGCAGTCGCAACAATTACGAGCAGTACTTC
CASSRNNYEQYF
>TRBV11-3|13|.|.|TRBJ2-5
TGTGCCAGCAGCTTTTCCCAAATGGAGACCCAGTACTTC
CASSFSQMETQYF
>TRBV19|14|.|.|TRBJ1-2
TGTGCCAGTAGTGCTCCGGGAGAGAACTATGGCTACACCTTC
CASSAPGENYGYTF
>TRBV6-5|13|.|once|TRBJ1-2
TGTGCCAGCGCGAAGGGGTTTGGGTTTGGCTACACCTTC
CASAKGFGFGYTF
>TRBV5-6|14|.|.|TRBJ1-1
TGTGCCAGCAGCTTGGGACAGAGGAACACTGAAGCTTTCTTT
CASSLGQRNTEAFF
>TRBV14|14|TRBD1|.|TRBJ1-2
TGTGCCAGCAGCCATTCCGACAGGGTCTATGGCTACACCTTC
CASSHSDRVYGYTF
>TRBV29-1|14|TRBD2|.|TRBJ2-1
TGCAGCGTCGGGCTAGCGGGGGGGATCAATGAGCAGTTCTTC
CSVGLAGGINEQFF
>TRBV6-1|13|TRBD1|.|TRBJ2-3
TGTGCCAGCAGTGAGCAGGGACAGCAAAGTGGGTATTTT
CASSEQGQQSGYF
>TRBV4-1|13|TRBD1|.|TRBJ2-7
TGCGCCAGCAGCCACGGGACAGGGTACGAGCAGTACTTC
CASSHGTGYEQYF
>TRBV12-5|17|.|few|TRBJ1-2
TGTGCTAGTGAATCTGACTTATGGGGGTTCTACTCGGGTGGCTACACCTTC
CASESDLWGFYSGGYTF
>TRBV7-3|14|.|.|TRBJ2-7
TGTGCCAGCAGCTTAGGGCAGGGAGCCTACGAGCAGTACTTC
CASSLGQGAYEQYF
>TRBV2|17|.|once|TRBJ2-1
TGTGCCAGCAGGTATTCGGCCTCAGGAAGCTCCTACAATGAGCAGTTCTTC
CASRYSASGSSYNEQFF
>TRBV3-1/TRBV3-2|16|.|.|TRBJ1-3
TGTGCCAGCAGCCGGAACGCCGGAAGCTCTGGAAACACCATATATTTT
CASSRNAGSSGNTIYF
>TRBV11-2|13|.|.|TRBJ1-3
TGTGCCAGCAGCTCCACCTCTGGAAACACCATATATTTT
CASSSTSGNTIYF
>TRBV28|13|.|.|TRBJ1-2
TGTGCCAGCAGTTTAAGGGGAGAAAGGGGCTACACCTTC
CASSLRGERGYTF
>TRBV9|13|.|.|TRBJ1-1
TGTGCCAGCAGCGGGACAGAGAACACTGAAGCTTTCTTT
CASSGTENTEAFF
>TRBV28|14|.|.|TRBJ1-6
TGTGCCAGCAGTTTATTACAGAGTAGGTACTCCCTCCACTTT
CASSLLQSRYSLHF
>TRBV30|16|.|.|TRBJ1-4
TGTGCCTGGAGTTCGACCATCTTACAGGGAAATGAAAAACTGTTTTTT
CAWSSTILQGNEKLFF
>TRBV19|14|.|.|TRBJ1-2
TGTGCCAGTAAACCCGGACAGCCCACCTATGGCTACACCTTC
CASKPGQPTYGYTF
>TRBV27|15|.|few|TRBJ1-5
TGTGCCAGCAGTTTTGAGGGCCGGTACAATCAGCCCCAGCATTTT
CASSFEGRYNQPQHF
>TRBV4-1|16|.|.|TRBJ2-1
TGCGCCAGCAGCCATCTCCGGGATTCATTCGTGGGTGAGCAGTTCTTC
CASSHLRDSFVGEQFF
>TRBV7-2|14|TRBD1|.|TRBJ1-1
TGTGCCAGCAGCTCGGGACAGCCGAACACTGAAGCTTTCTTT
CASSSGQPNTEAFF
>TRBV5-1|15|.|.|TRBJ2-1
TGCGCCAGCAGCTTGTCGGGGAGCTCCTACAATGAGCAGTTCTTC
CASSLSGSSYNEQFF
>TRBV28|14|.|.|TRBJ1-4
TGTGCCAGCAGTTCTCCGTCCCCGTATGAAAAACTGTTTTTT
CASSSPSPYEKLFF
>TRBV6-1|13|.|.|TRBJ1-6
TGTGCCAGCAGCCCAAATATAAATTCACCCCTCCACTTT
CASSPNINSPLHF
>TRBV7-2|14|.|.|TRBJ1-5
TGTGCCAGCAGCTTATCCAGAATAAATCAGCCCCAGCATTTT
CASSLSRINQPQHF
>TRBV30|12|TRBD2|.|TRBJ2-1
TGTGCCTGGAGGCAGACTAGCACTGAGCAGTTCTTC
CAWRQTSTEQFF
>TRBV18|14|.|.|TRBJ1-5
TGTGCCAGCTCACCAGAGGGTATGGATCAGCCCCAGCATTTT
CASSPEGMDQPQHF